Each of the 8 T cell receptor beta chains below was sequenced from the same sample in a study of blood T cell repertoires in COVID-19. Clones were read by immunoSEQ multiplex PCR, and TCRdb kept only the in-frame ones, dropping some. The sample shows roughly 68,000 clones, 88% of them seen only once. Material: PBMCs or T cells enriched from blood (not recorded which). The receptors come from a woman aged 40 to 55 who had recovered from COVID-19.

The chain carries TRBV5-1 and TRBJ2-7, with 7 bases lining up with TRBD1. The CDR3 has 15 amino acids. V dropped 4 bases and J dropped 5; count of bases not matched to a gene: 12. In germline, CDR1 is SGHRS, CDR2 YFSETQ. The CDR3 reads CASSAQTGLVHEQYF. The CDR3 nucleotides read TGCGCCAGCAGCGCGCAGACAGGGTTGGTACACGAGCAGTACTTC.

The rearrangement joins TRBV19 to TRBJ1-3; TRBD1 agrees at 7 bases. The CDR3 is 14 amino acids. J lost 4 bases, V lost 6 bases, and 6 bases had no gene match. Germline V CDR1 and CDR2: LNHDA, SQIVND (reference sequence). CDR3 amino acids: CASRSRQGGNTIYF. The CDR3 nucleotides read TGTGCCAGTAGGTCCAGACAGGGAGGAAACACCATATATTTT. The full variable domain, rest sourced from reference TRBV19 and TRBJ1-3, is DGGITQSPKYLFRKEGQNVTLSCEQNLNHDAMYWYRQDPGQGLRLIYYSQIVNDFQKGDIAEGYSVSREKKESFPLTVTSAQKNPTAFYLCASRSRQGGNTIYFGEGSWLTVV.

This chain connects TRBV27 to TRBJ1-2, with 7 positions matching TRBD1. V lost 3 bases and J lost 8; bases outside the gene matches: 9. The CDR3 is 14 amino acids. Looked up from germline, CDR1 is MNHEY and CDR2 is SMNVEV (reference sequence). CDR3 protein: CASSFTRGYTGYTF. The CDR3 DNA follows: TGTGCCAGCAGTTTTACCAGGGGGTATACGGGCTACACCTTC.

This clone was detected only a few times. The J gene is TRBJ2-3, the V gene TRBV25-1, with 7 bases identical to TRBD2. The CDR3 consists of 13 residues. Losses at the gene ends were 1 base for V and 9 bases for J; bases not matched to a gene: 4. Germline CDR1 and CDR2: MGHDK and SYGVNS. The CDR3 loop is CASSESGRETQYF. The CDR3 coding sequence is TGTGCCAGCAGTGAATCTGGGAGGGAAACGCAGTATTTT. The full variable domain, in which reference TRBV25-1 and TRBJ2-3 provide the parts outside the CDR3, is EADIYQTPRYLVIGTGKKITLECSQTMGHDKMYWYQQDPGMELHLIHYSYGVNSTEKGDLSSESTVSRIRTEHFPLTLESARPSHTSQYLCASSESGRETQYFGPGTRLTVL.

This chain links TRBV21-1 with TRBJ2-7; the table assigns TRBD2, which was not confirmed against the DNA. TRBV21-1 is reported as a pseudogene. This CDR3 has 14 residues. In DNA form, the CDR3 reads TGTGCCAGCACCCCTCGACTAGCCCCATACGAGCAGTACTTC. This encodes CASTPRLAPYEQYF.

The CDR3 loop is CSVGDSRPNYGYTF. DNA of the CDR3: TGCAGCGTTGGGGACAGCCGACCTAACTATGGCTACACCTTC. The chain has TRBV29-1 and TRBJ1-2, with 7 bases fitting TRBD1. Germline trimming cut 4 bases from V and 0 bases from J; bases unmatched to any gene: 5. This CDR3 region has 14 residues. CDR1 is SQVTM and CDR2 is ANQGSEA in the germline V gene.

The chain recombines TRBV12-5 with TRBJ2-7, with 8 bases matching TRBD1. Germline CDR1 and CDR2: LGHNT and FRNRAP. The trim removed 1 base at V and 5 bases at J, leaving 1 base unmatched. The CDR3 sequence is 13 residues long. The CDR3 sequence is CASGLGTGNEQYF. DNA of the CDR3: TGTGCTAGTGGTTTGGGGACAGGGAACGAGCAGTACTTC.

This chain joins TRBV29-1 and TRBJ2-3; 7 bases align to TRBD2. CDR1 SQVTM and CDR2 ANQGSEA come from the germline V gene. CDR3 length equals 15 residues. Losses at the gene ends were 1 base for V and 2 bases for J; bases not matched to a gene: 6. The CDR3: CSVEVGRADTDTQYF. In DNA form, the CDR3 reads TGCAGCGTTGAAGTGGGGAGGGCCGACACAGATACGCAGTATTTT.